The 27 T cell receptor beta chains presented below share a single source sample, sequenced in a study of identifying expanded T cells in peripheral blood. Some clones are missing from TCRdb's copy, which holds only in-frame ones; the method was immunoSEQ multiplex PCR. The sample has around 120,000 clones; roughly 82% are singletons. Sequences were obtained from blood. Source of these receptors: a person between 18 and 75 years old in good health.

This chain uses TRBV5-1 with TRBJ1-1; D unresolved. The CDR3 loop spans 14 amino acids. Germline assignment: CDR1 SGHRS and CDR2 YFSETQ. V shed 0 bases and J shed 0 bases, with 6 bases lying between them. This CDR3 reads CASSLETMNTEAFF. The CDR3 region has the DNA TGCGCCAGCAGCTTGGAGACGATGAACACTGAAGCTTTCTTT.

This chain joins TRBV14 and TRBJ2-7, with TRBD2 matching 13 bases. The CDR3 has 15 residues. Germline V lookup: CDR1 SGHDN, CDR2 FVKESK. With V trimmed by 5 bases and J by 3 bases, 4 bases remained unmatched. The CDR3 here is CASSSGLAGVYEQYF. As DNA, the CDR3 is TGTGCCAGCAGCTCAGGACTAGCGGGGGTCTACGAGCAGTACTTC. Looking up the rest from reference TRBV14 and TRBJ2-7 gives the full variable domain: EAGVTQFPSHSVIEKGQTVTLRCDPISGHDNLYWYRRVMGKEIKFLLHFVKESKQDESGMPNNRFLAERTGGTYSTLKVQPAELEDSGVYFCASSSGLAGVYEQYFGPGTRLTVT.

The CDR3 loop is CASSAPFSTDTQYF. In DNA form, the CDR3 reads TGTGCCAGCAGTGCCCCATTCAGCACAGATACGCAGTATTTT. The chain uses TRBV25-1 and TRBJ2-3; the D is unclear. From germline, CDR1 is MGHDK and CDR2 SYGVNS. Trimming removed 4 bases from V and 0 bases from J, with 8 bases in between. There are 14 residues in the CDR3.

V usage is TRBV5-5 and J usage is TRBJ1-1; 7 positions match TRBD1. The CDR3 is made up of 17 amino acids. Germline V gene sequence: CDR1 SGHKS, CDR2 YYEKEE (reference sequence). J lost 0 bases, V lost 0 bases, and 8 bases had no gene match. This CDR3 reads CASSLEGQSNMNTEAFF. The CDR3 coding sequence is TGTGCCAGCAGCTTGGAGGGACAGTCGAACATGAACACTGAAGCTTTCTTT. Based on the CDR3 plus reference TRBV5-5 and TRBJ1-1, the full variable domain is DAGVTQSPTHLIKTRGQQVTLRCSPISGHKSVSWYQQVLGQGPQFIFQYYEKEERGRGNFPDRFSARQFPNYSSELNVNALLLGDSALYLCASSLEGQSNMNTEAFFGQGTRLTVV.

V and J are TRBV7-8 and TRBJ1-5; D is undetermined. Trimming cost V 10 bases and J 3 bases, with 25 bases left between them. Germline values: CDR1 SGHVS, CDR2 FQNEAQ. The CDR3 totals 17 residues. CDR3 DNA sequence: TGTGCCACCCAGCTTAAACCCCCGGGTACGGTCAATCAGCCCCAGCATTTT. Translation gives CATQLKPPGTVNQPQHF.

This rearrangement joins TRBV28 to TRBJ1-2; 8 nucleotides agree with TRBD1. J lost 8 bases, V lost 6 bases, and 11 bases had no gene match. The CDR3 totals 14 residues. The V gene's germline CDR1 is MDHEN and CDR2 SYDVKM. This chain's CDR3 is CASRMTGVGRGYTF. The DNA of the CDR3 is TGTGCCAGCAGAATGACAGGGGTGGGAAGGGGCTACACCTTC.

The gene calls are TRBV6-5 and TRBJ2-7, with 9 nucleotides matching TRBD1. The germline CDR1 and CDR2 sequences are MNHEY and SVGAGI. With V trimmed by 6 bases and J by 7 bases, 7 bases remained unmatched. The CDR3 consists of 13 residues. CDR3 residues: CASRGTGPSEQYF. The CDR3 DNA reads as TGTGCCAGCAGAGGGACAGGGCCTTCAGAGCAGTACTTC.

The gene calls are TRBV6-5 and TRBJ1-2, with D tentatively TRBD1 (5 bases). This CDR3 has 15 residues. Trimming took 6 bases from V and 4 from J, leaving 18 bases between them. Germline V CDR1 and CDR2: MNHEY, SVGAGI. The CDR3 nucleotides read TGTGCCAGCAGCCTCAATGGGGCCTTGGGCTATGGCTACACCTTC. Its protein product is CASSLNGALGYGYTF.

This chain joins TRBV18 and TRBJ1-3, with a weak D call TRBD1 (5 bases). Germline loops: CDR1 KGHSH, CDR2 LQKENI. V dropped 3 bases and J dropped 0 bases, with 18 bases sitting between them. There are 18 residues in the CDR3. In DNA form, the CDR3 reads TGTGCCAGCTCACCGGGAGACGTCCCGGACATCTCTGGAAACACCATATATTTT. The encoded protein is CASSPGDVPDISGNTIYF.

The gene calls are TRBV15 and TRBJ1-2, with D unresolved. Trimming took 0 bases from V and 3 from J, leaving 11 bases between them. Germline CDR1 reads LNHNV; CDR2 reads YYDKDF (reference sequence). The CDR3 sequence is 15 residues long. The CDR3 DNA is TGTGCCACCAGCAGAGACAGGACCGGGGACTATGGCTACACCTTC. It codes for CATSRDRTGDYGYTF. The full variable domain, with the rest looked up from reference TRBV15 and TRBJ1-2, is DAMVIQNPRYQVTQFGKPVTLSCSQTLNHNVMYWYQQKSSQAPKLLFHYYDKDFNNEADTPDNFQSRRPNTSFCFLDIRSPGLGDTAMYLCATSRDRTGDYGYTFGSGTRLTVV.

The V call is TRBV2, the J call TRBJ1-6; 7 nucleotides match TRBD1. Germline V gene data show CDR1 as SNHLY and CDR2 as FYNNEI. After removal of 0 bases from V and 8 bases from J, the junction contained 4 bases not matched to a gene. CDR3 length equals 15 residues. This CDR3 reads CASSEARGGDSPLHF. CDR3 DNA sequence: TGTGCCAGCAGTGAAGCGCGAGGGGGCGATTCACCCCTCCACTTT.

The chain combines TRBV7-2 with TRBJ2-3; possible D gene TRBD1, 6 bases. Germline CDR1 is SGHTA and CDR2 is FQGNSA. This CDR3 has 14 amino acids. Trimming took 3 bases from V and 4 from J, leaving 11 bases between them. This CDR3 reads CASSFDRRADTQYF. Written as DNA, the CDR3 is TGTGCCAGCAGCTTCGACAGGAGAGCAGATACGCAGTATTTT.

The chain has TRBV6-1 and TRBJ2-7; D not resolved. The CDR3 sequence is 12 residues long. Trimming pared 5 bases from V and 4 bases from J, leaving 9 bases between. Germline loops: CDR1 MNHNS, CDR2 SASEGT. CDR3 bases: TGTGCCAGCAGTCTGGCCGGGTACGAGCAGTACTTC. Its protein product is CASSLAGYEQYF.

This chain joins TRBV4-3 and TRBJ2-1, with 13 bases fitting TRBD2. The CDR3 is made up of 15 amino acids. Germline CDR1 reads LGHNA; CDR2 reads YSLEER. V shed 1 base and J 10 bases; nucleotides not matched to a gene: 4. CDR3 nucleotides: TGCGCCAGCAGCCAAGGGACTAGCGGGAGACGGGAGCAGTTCTTC. It specifies CASSQGTSGRREQFF.

CDR3 sequence (DNA): TGTGCCAGCAGCTTGGAAGCGAACACCGGGGAGCTGTTTTTT. It encodes CASSLEANTGELFF. The chain uses TRBV5-4 and TRBJ2-2, with D unresolved. V lost 0 bases and J 0 bases, leaving 3 bases between the germline ends. This CDR3 comprises 14 residues. Per the germline V gene, CDR1 is SGHNT and CDR2 is YYREEE (reference sequence).

DNA for the CDR3: TGTGCCAGCAGCTTAATCCTGGAGACGACAGGGGGCACTTGGGAAAAACTGTTTTTT. Its protein product is CASSLILETTGGTWEKLFF. The genes are TRBV11-2 and TRBJ1-4; 10 bases fit TRBD1. This CDR3 spans 19 amino acids. Germline CDR1 reads SGHAT; CDR2 reads FQNNGV. J gave up 8 bases and V 2 bases, and 17 bases lay outside the gene matches. Based on the CDR3 plus reference TRBV11-2 and TRBJ1-4, the full variable domain is EAGVAQSPRYKIIEKRQSVAFWCNPISGHATLYWYQQILGQGPKLLIQFQNNGVVDDSQLPKDRFSAERLKGVDSTLKIQPAKLEDSAVYLCASSLILETTGGTWEKLFFGSGTQLSVL.

This clone has a handful of counts. The chain employs TRBV5-1 and TRBJ1-3; 7 bases map to TRBD1. V lost 2 bases and J lost 0; bases outside the gene matches: 5. The CDR3 length is 16 residues. The germline CDR1 and CDR2 sequences are SGHRS and YFSETQ. CDR3 residues: CASSLAGTDSGNTIYF. The CDR3 coding sequence is TGCGCCAGCAGCTTAGCCGGGACAGACTCTGGAAACACCATATATTTT.

In DNA form, the CDR3 reads TGTGCCAGCAGCTTACAGGGACCAACGAATGGCTACACCTTC. This codes for CASSLQGPTNGYTF. The chain has TRBV7-2 and TRBJ1-2, with D possibly matching TRBD1 (5 bases). The V end was cut by 2 bases, the J end by 6 bases, with 13 bases between. Looked up from germline, CDR1 is SGHTA and CDR2 is FQGNSA. The CDR3 is 14 amino acids.

The chain employs TRBV30 and TRBJ2-7; weak D call: TRBD2 (6 bases). The CDR3 is 12 amino acids. Looked up from germline, CDR1 is GTSNPN and CDR2 is SVGIG (reference sequence). Trimming cost V 5 bases and J 4 bases, with 12 bases left between them. The CDR3 DNA is TGTGCCTGGCGCGGGGAAGGATACGAGCAGTACTTC. Protein sequence: CAWRGEGYEQYF.

About this clone itself: Within the sample, other DNA sequences also encode this same CDR3. V and J are TRBV7-9 and TRBJ2-7, with 8 bases identical to TRBD1. Looked up from germline, CDR1 is SEHNR and CDR2 is FQNEAQ (reference sequence). Losses at the gene ends were 0 bases for V and 4 bases for J; bases not matched to a gene: 8. There are 16 residues in the CDR3. Here the CDR3 reads CASSLAHGTGVYEQYF. CDR3 DNA sequence: TGTGCCAGCAGCTTAGCCCACGGGACAGGAGTTTACGAGCAGTACTTC.

The chain uses TRBV6-6 and TRBJ1-2, with 11 bases aligning to TRBD1. CDR1 and CDR2 from the germline V gene are MNHNY and SVGAGI (reference sequence). J gave up 1 base and V 6 bases, and 4 bases lay outside the gene matches. The CDR3 consists of 15 residues. The DNA of the CDR3 is TGTGCCAGCAGAGGGACAGGGGGTGATAACTATGGCTACACCTTC. Translation: CASRGTGGDNYGYTF.

The chain couples TRBV6-1 to TRBJ1-1; no firm D call. V shed 11 bases and J shed 0 bases, with 19 bases lying between them. This CDR3 is built from 15 residues. Germline lookup yields CDR1 MNHNS and CDR2 SASEGT. CDR3 DNA: TGTGCCGGAAAGACGGGGAACAGCATGAACACTGAAGCTTTCTTT. This encodes CAGKTGNSMNTEAFF.

The rearrangement links TRBV7-2 to TRBJ2-3; D might be TRBD2 (6 bases). CDR1 and CDR2 (germline): SGHTA, FQGNSA. Trimming took off 5 bases at V and 1 base at J, with 13 bases between the two ends. The CDR3 totals 15 residues. CDR3 nucleotides: TGTGCCAGCAGCCCTCTAGCGTCGGGCACAGATACGCAGTATTTT. Its protein product is CASSPLASGTDTQYF.

This chain uses TRBV25-1 with TRBJ2-2; TRBD1 is a possible D gene (7 bases). CDR1 MGHDK and CDR2 SYGVNS come from the germline V gene. This CDR3 spans 15 amino acids. V gave up 3 bases and J gave up 5 bases, with 13 bases separating them. The DNA for the CDR3 is TGTGCCAGCAGTGAGGCGACAGGGAGGACCGGGGAGCTGTTTTTT. This sequence encodes CASSEATGRTGELFF.

V usage is TRBV14 and J usage is TRBJ1-2; D not certain. Trimming took 4 bases from V and 4 from J, leaving 10 bases between them. The CDR3 length is 13 residues. Germline lookup yields CDR1 SGHDN and CDR2 FVKESK. CDR3 sequence (DNA): TGTGCCAGCAGCCCCGCGAGAGGCTATGGCTACACCTTC. Translating gives CASSPARGYGYTF.

In this sample, this clone turned up a few times. This chain joins TRBV30 and TRBJ1-1, with TRBD1 as a possible D gene (6 bases). Trimming took 5 bases from V and 1 from J, leaving 14 bases between them. The CDR3 has 14 amino acids. The V gene's germline CDR1 is GTSNPN and CDR2 SVGIG (reference sequence). Here the CDR3 DNA reads TGTGCCTGGGCCCCGGGACACCCGAACACTGAAGCTTTCTTT. This encodes CAWAPGHPNTEAFF.

The chain has TRBV4-3 and TRBJ1-1; possibly TRBD1 for D (6 bases). Trimming pared 2 bases from V and 6 bases from J, leaving 10 bases between. The CDR3 is made up of 13 amino acids. CDR1 is LGHNA and CDR2 is YSLEER in the germline V gene. CDR3 loop: CASSQRGASEAFF. The CDR3 coding sequence is TGCGCCAGCAGCCAACGGGGGGCCTCTGAAGCTTTCTTT.